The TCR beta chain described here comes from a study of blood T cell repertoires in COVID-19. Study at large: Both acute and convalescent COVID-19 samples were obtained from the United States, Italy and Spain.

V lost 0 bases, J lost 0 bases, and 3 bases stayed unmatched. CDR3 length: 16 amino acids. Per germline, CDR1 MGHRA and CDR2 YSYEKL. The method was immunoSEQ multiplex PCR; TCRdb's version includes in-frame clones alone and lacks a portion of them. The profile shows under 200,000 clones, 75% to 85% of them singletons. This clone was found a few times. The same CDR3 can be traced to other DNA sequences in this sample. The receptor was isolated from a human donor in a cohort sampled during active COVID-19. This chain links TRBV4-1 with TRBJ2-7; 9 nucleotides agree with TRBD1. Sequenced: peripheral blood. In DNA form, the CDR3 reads TGCGCCAGCAGCCAAGAGGGGACAGGGAGCTCCTACGAGCAGTACTTC. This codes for CASSQEGTGSSYEQYF.